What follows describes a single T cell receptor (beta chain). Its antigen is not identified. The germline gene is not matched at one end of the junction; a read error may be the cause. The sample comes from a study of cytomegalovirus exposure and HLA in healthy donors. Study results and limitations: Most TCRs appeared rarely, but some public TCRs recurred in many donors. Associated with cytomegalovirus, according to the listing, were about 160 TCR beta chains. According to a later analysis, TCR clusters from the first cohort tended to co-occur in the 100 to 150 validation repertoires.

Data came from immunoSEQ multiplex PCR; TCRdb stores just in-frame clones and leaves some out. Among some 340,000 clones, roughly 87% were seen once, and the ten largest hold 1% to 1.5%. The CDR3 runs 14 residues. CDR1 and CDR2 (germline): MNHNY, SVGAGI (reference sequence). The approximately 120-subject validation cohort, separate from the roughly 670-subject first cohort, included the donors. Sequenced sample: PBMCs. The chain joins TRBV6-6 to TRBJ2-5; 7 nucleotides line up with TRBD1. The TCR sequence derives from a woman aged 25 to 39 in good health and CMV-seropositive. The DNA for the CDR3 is TGTGCCAGCAGTTACCGCACAGGGGTTGAGATCCAGTACTTC. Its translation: CASSYRTGVEIQYF.